A selection of T cell receptor beta chains follows, all from one sample in a study of blood T cell repertoires in COVID-19. Produced via immunoSEQ multiplex PCR; TCRdb's table is partial and in-frame only. The table includes 90,000 to 140,000 clones, about 85% detected once. The sample comprised peripheral blood. Receptors originate from a man between 50 and 59 years old with acute or convalescent COVID-19. Both conserved end residues are part of each CDR3. D genes are given only for firm matches. A row's size may be missing; if present it is once, few, many or a size class.

v_gene	abundance	d_gene	j_gene	CDR3aa	CDR3nt
TRBV7-9	.	TRBD1	TRBJ1-5	CASSPQGSNQPQHF	TGTGCCAGCAGCCCACAGGGGAGCAATCAGCCCCAGCATTTT
TRBV11-3	.	.	TRBJ1-2	CASSLDWGEGYTF	TGTGCCAGCAGCTTAGATTGGGGGGAAGGCTACACCTTC
TRBV20-1	few	.	TRBJ1-2	CSARTNYGYTF	TGCAGTGCTAGAACAAACTATGGCTACACCTTC
TRBV5-1	few	.	TRBJ1-1	CASSLGSHAGALEAFF	TGCGCCAGCAGCTTAGGGAGCCATGCGGGGGCCCTTGAAGCTTTCTTT
TRBV9	.	.	TRBJ1-1	CASSVVREGRAFF	TGTGCCAGCAGCGTAGTAAGGGAGGGTAGGGCTTTCTTT
TRBV28	.	.	TRBJ2-7	CASSTVYEQYF	TGTGCCAGCAGTACGGTCTACGAGCAGTACTTC
TRBV5-1	.	.	TRBJ2-1	CASSLMASYNEQFF	TGCGCCAGCAGCTTGATGGCCAGCTACAATGAGCAGTTCTTC
TRBV20-1	.	.	TRBJ2-1	CSASRNEQFF	TGCAGTGCTAGTCGCAATGAGCAGTTCTTC
TRBV5-1	.	.	TRBJ2-6	CASSLNGGPSSGANVLTF	TGCGCCAGCAGCTTGAACGGGGGGCCTAGCTCTGGGGCCAACGTCCTGACTTTC
TRBV6-5	.	TRBD1	TRBJ1-1	CASSGQGNTEAFF	TGTGCCAGCAGCGGACAGGGGAACACTGAAGCTTTCTTT
TRBV7-3	.	TRBD1	TRBJ2-2	CASSHGQGSDTGELFF	TGTGCCAGCAGCCATGGACAGGGATCGGACACCGGGGAGCTGTTTTTT
TRBV11-2	.	.	TRBJ1-1	CASSPLRPGVNTEAFF	TGTGCCAGCAGCCCTCTCAGGCCAGGGGTAAACACTGAAGCTTTCTTT
TRBV29-1	.	.	TRBJ1-3	CSVGANGNTIYF	TGCAGCGTTGGGGCCAATGGAAACACCATATATTTT
TRBV2	few	TRBD1	TRBJ2-7	CASSAGTGLYEQYF	TGTGCCAGCAGTGCGGGGACAGGTCTCTACGAGCAGTACTTC
TRBV7-8	.	TRBD2	TRBJ2-1	CASSRAFSTSGRLSSYNEQFF	TGTGCCAGCAGCCGAGCCTTTTCGACTAGCGGGAGGCTTAGCTCCTACAATGAGCAGTTCTTC
TRBV7-9	few	.	TRBJ2-1	CASSTQLATAVPYNEQFF	TGTGCCAGCAGCACGCAGCTGGCCACAGCGGTCCCGTACAATGAGCAGTTCTTC
TRBV7-9	.	TRBD1	TRBJ1-2	CASSLVFDRDHYGYTF	TGTGCCAGCAGCTTAGTATTTGACAGGGACCACTATGGCTACACCTTC
TRBV5-1	.	.	TRBJ1-4	CASSLAPAQGLGEKLFF	TGCGCCAGCAGCCTAGCCCCTGCACAGGGTTTGGGGGAAAAACTGTTTTTT
TRBV4-1	.	TRBD2	TRBJ2-1	CASSQVGTSGRYNEQFF	TGCGCCAGCAGCCAAGTCGGGACTAGCGGGAGGTACAATGAGCAGTTCTTC
TRBV12-5	.	TRBD1	TRBJ2-2	CASGRQGTNTGELFF	TGTGCTAGTGGTCGACAGGGGACTAACACCGGGGAGCTGTTTTTT
TRBV6-5	.	TRBD1	TRBJ2-3	CASSPGQGTDTQYF	TGTGCCAGTTCCCCGGGACAGGGCACAGATACGCAGTATTTT
TRBV11-1	few	.	TRBJ2-7	CASSLRGDEQYF	TGTGCCAGCAGCCTTCGAGGAGACGAGCAGTACTTC
TRBV28	once	TRBD1	TRBJ1-5	CAIQGANQPQHF	TGTGCCATCCAGGGGGCGAATCAGCCCCAGCATTTT
TRBV4-2	.	.	TRBJ2-7	CASSQDYQGSYGEQYF	TGTGCCAGCAGCCAAGACTACCAGGGGTCTTACGGCGAGCAGTACTTC
TRBV2	once	TRBD1	TRBJ2-5	CASSAGGNRQETQYF	TGTGCCAGCAGTGCAGGGGGAAACAGACAAGAGACCCAGTACTTC
TRBV3-1/TRBV3-2	.	.	TRBJ2-7	CASSQDGSSLSLREQYF	TGTGCCAGCAGCCAAGATGGTTCTAGCCTTTCGCTCCGCGAGCAGTACTTC